This T cell receptor beta chain is drawn from a study of Ad26.COV2.S vaccination and SARS-CoV-2 variants. Study in general: Among those in the COV1001 Ad26.COV2.S trial arm was the donor.

Treatment defined: around 19 received Ad26.COV2.S at low or high dose, single or two shots; roughly five received placebo; per-sample allocation not given. Following the first vaccine or placebo injection, samples were taken on day 63. The method was immunoSEQ multiplex PCR; TCRdb's version includes in-frame clones alone and lacks a portion of them. The table shows under 600,000 clones, with nearly 90% occurring only once. Sequences were derived from peripheral blood, sampled in a trial of Ad26.COV2.S vaccine versus placebo. This TCR derives from a person aged 18-60 years who received the Ad26.COV2.S COVID-19 vaccine or a placebo.

In nucleotides, the CDR3 is TGTGCCAGCAGCTTGGGCAGGAACACTGAAGCTTTCTTT. Translation: CASSLGRNTEAFF. The chain recombines TRBV7-3 with TRBJ1-1, with D unresolved. With 3 bases removed from V and 1 base from J, the gap between germline ends came to 6 bases. This CDR3 contains 13 residues. CDR1 is SGHTA, CDR2 FQGTGA, per germline.